The 16 T cell receptor beta chains presented below share a single source sample, sequenced in a study of blood T cell repertoires in COVID-19. Sequenced by immunoSEQ multiplex PCR; TCRdb stores in-frame clones only, minus some. The sample lists approximately 150,000 clones, around 86% occurring once. The sequencing sample was made of peripheral blood. These receptors came from a human donor in a cohort sampled during active COVID-19.

The rearrangement joins TRBV9 to TRBJ2-1; D not resolved. The CDR3 covers 13 residues. Trimming removed 2 bases from V and 6 bases from J, with 9 bases in between. Germline V gene sequence: CDR1 SGDLS, CDR2 YYNGEE. The CDR3 protein is CASSVQTGNEQFF. CDR3 bases: TGTGCCAGCAGCGTCCAAACCGGCAATGAGCAGTTCTTC.

The V gene is TRBV7-9, the J gene TRBJ2-2, with a possible D match to TRBD2 (6 bases). Trimming took off 5 bases at V and 5 bases at J, with 9 bases between the two ends. Germline assignment: CDR1 SEHNR and CDR2 FQNEAQ (reference sequence). The CDR3 sequence is 13 residues long. CDR3 nucleotide sequence: TGTGCCAGCAGCCAAGGGAGGACCGGGGAGCTGTTTTTT. It translates to CASSQGRTGELFF.

The CDR3 is CASSGQGLENQPQHF. The CDR3 coding sequence is TGTGCCAGCAGTGGACAGGGACTTGAGAATCAGCCCCAGCATTTT. The chain recombines TRBV2 with TRBJ1-5; the match to TRBD1 covers 7 bases. The V gene end was trimmed by 4 bases and the J gene end by 4 bases; junction bases not matched to a gene: 7. The CDR3 has 15 amino acids. Germline CDR1 is SNHLY and CDR2 is FYNNEI.

The chain employs TRBV7-9 and TRBJ1-1, with unresolved D. The germline V and J ends were trimmed by 1 base and 4 bases, with 19 bases remaining between them. CDR1 is SEHNR, CDR2 FQNEAQ, per germline (reference sequence). The CDR3 spans 17 residues. CDR3 nucleotides: TGTGCCAGCAGCTTAGAGGCCGGATTGTGGTCGGGCACTGAAGCTTTCTTT. It specifies CASSLEAGLWSGTEAFF.

Details on this clone: Other DNA sequences of this sample code for an identical CDR3. The chain couples TRBV28 to TRBJ2-7, with no clear D. Germline CDR1 is MDHEN and CDR2 is SYDVKM. The ends were cut back, 2 bases at V and 2 bases at J, with 7 bases in the middle. The CDR3 is 13 amino acids. The CDR3 loop is CASSLPLTYEQYF. CDR3 nucleotides: TGTGCCAGCAGTTTACCTCTAACCTACGAGCAGTACTTC.

This clone was picked up one time. This chain joins TRBV29-1 and TRBJ2-5, with TRBD2 matching over 8 bases. This CDR3 contains 14 residues. V was clipped by 6 bases and J by 5 bases; unmatched bases: 11. Germline CDR1 is SQVTM and CDR2 is ANQGSEA. The DNA for the CDR3 is TGCAGCGTCCGTGCCTCGGGGGGGCTTGAGACCCAGTACTTC. Its protein product is CSVRASGGLETQYF.

The chain links TRBV7-2 to TRBJ2-3; no reliable D call. V was trimmed by 1 base and J by 0 bases, leaving 14 bases between them. CDR1 is SGHTA and CDR2 is FQGNSA in the germline V gene. There are 17 residues in the CDR3. This CDR3 is CASSLVGYSPSTDTQYF. The CDR3 DNA reads as TGTGCCAGCAGCTTAGTAGGTTACAGCCCTAGCACAGATACGCAGTATTTT.

The J gene is TRBJ2-1, the V gene TRBV3-1 (or the pseudogene TRBV3-2); D is ambiguous. V shed 1 base and J shed 9 bases, with 13 bases lying between them. This CDR3 spans 14 amino acids. CDR1 and CDR2 (germline): LGHDT, YNNKEL (reference sequence). CDR3 loop: CASSQATGLAEQFF. DNA of the CDR3: TGTGCCAGCAGCCAAGCGACGGGTCTTGCTGAGCAGTTCTTC.

J is TRBJ1-2 and V is TRBV27; TRBD1 is a possible D gene (6 bases). V was pared by 4 bases and J by 5 bases, with 20 bases between. The V gene's germline CDR1 is MNHEY and CDR2 SMNVEV (reference sequence). CDR3 length: 16 amino acids. The CDR3 loop is CASSSHDRTLTYGYTF. The CDR3 DNA is TGTGCCAGCAGTTCCCACGACAGGACGCTCACGTATGGCTACACCTTC.

This clone was counted once. The gene calls are TRBV6-1 and TRBJ2-7, with TRBD2 matching 7 bases. CDR3 length: 15 amino acids. J was trimmed by 4 bases and V by 3 bases; bases with no gene match: 9. CDR1 is MNHNS and CDR2 is SASEGT in the germline V gene. The CDR3 DNA sequence: TGTGCCAGCAGTGAGGCGTCTAGCGGAGTTTACGAGCAGTACTTC. It translates to CASSEASSGVYEQYF.

The rearrangement links TRBV7-8 to TRBJ2-4; TRBD2 might be the D (6 bases). CDR3 length equals 16 residues. The V gene lost 5 bases and the J gene lost 6 bases, with 20 bases spanning the gap. Germline-derived CDR1 and CDR2 are SGHVS and FQNEAQ. CDR3 residues: CASSNSGGPGRNIQYF. CDR3 DNA sequence: TGTGCCAGCAGCAATTCCGGCGGGCCCGGGAGAAACATTCAGTACTTC.

This clone was found once. The gene calls are TRBV28 and TRBJ2-1; 7 nucleotides align to TRBD1. CDR1 is MDHEN and CDR2 is SYDVKM in the germline V gene. CDR3 length: 15 amino acids. V dropped 7 bases and J dropped 6; count of bases not matched to a gene: 12. The CDR3 loop reads CASTPPGQGVNEQFF. CDR3 sequence (DNA): TGTGCCAGCACTCCCCCGGGGCAGGGGGTCAATGAGCAGTTCTTC.

This clone is a singleton in its sample. The J gene is TRBJ2-1, the V gene TRBV7-6, with 10 bases identical to TRBD1. Germline V CDR1 and CDR2: SGHVS, FNYEAQ. The J segment lost 9 bases and the V segment lost 1 base, leaving 6 bases of the junction unmatched. The CDR3 has 15 residues. CDR3 nucleotides: TGTGCCAGCAGCTTAGTGGGACAGGGGCTGGGTGAGCAGTTCTTC. It specifies CASSLVGQGLGEQFF.

Only one count was recorded for this clone. V gene TRBV23-1 combines with J gene TRBJ2-1; D call uncertain. TRBV23-1 is marked as an open reading frame, function uncertain. The CDR3 runs to 14 residues. The V gene lost 0 bases and the J gene lost 3 bases, with 6 bases spanning the gap. For the CDR3, the DNA is TGCGCCAGCAGTCAATCGGGCCTCTACAATGAGCAGTTCTTC. It is translated as CASSQSGLYNEQFF.

The gene calls are TRBV7-9 and TRBJ2-3; 8 bases line up with TRBD1. The germline V gene encodes CDR1 SEHNR and CDR2 FQNEAQ (reference sequence). CDR3 size: 15 residues. The trim removed 5 bases at V and 0 bases at J, leaving 4 bases unmatched. The CDR3 loop is CASSIRDRSTDTQYF. The CDR3 coding sequence is TGTGCCAGCAGCATACGGGACAGGAGCACAGATACGCAGTATTTT.

The rearrangement joins TRBV19 to TRBJ2-7; 7 bases line up with TRBD2. The CDR3 spans 15 residues. Germline CDR1 LNHDA, CDR2 SQIVND (reference sequence). J gave up 6 bases and V 3 bases, and 11 bases lay outside the gene matches. CDR3 amino acids: CASSIPQRGLLEQYF. CDR3 DNA: TGTGCCAGTAGTATCCCCCAGCGGGGCCTCCTCGAGCAGTACTTC.